This paragraph reports one TCR beta chain. Its antigen is still unknown. Germline V gene sequence: CDR1 SGDLS, CDR2 YYNGEE. V lost 0 bases, J lost 0 bases, and 8 bases lay in between. This CDR3 is 15 amino acids long. Using immunoSEQ multiplex PCR, the repertoire was profiled, and TCRdb retains in-frame clones only, with some absent. Among 95,000 to 100,000 clones listed, roughly 88% were seen once. This entry is derived from a study of T cell responses to AZD1222 COVID-19 vaccine. The overall study: Researchers grouped second doses given at about 4 or about 12 weeks into one pool. Whole-study findings and limits: Clonal diversity was possibly underestimated; the donors were predominantly white British and more often female. The study sampled repertoires only after the peak T cell response. Baseline seropositivity characterized only six AZD1222 recipients.

The gene calls are TRBV9 and TRBJ2-3; TRBD2 is a possible D gene (5 bases). Material: peripheral blood, obtained on day 0 of AZD1222 vaccination. This TCR came from an adult in good health. The CDR3 DNA follows: TGTGCCAGCAGCGTAGGTTCGGGGAGCACAGATACGCAGTATTTT. Translated: CASSVGSGSTDTQYF.